Shown below are 27 T cell receptor beta chains from a single sample sequenced in a study of shared clonotypes between healthy human individuals. Positive CCR7 selection of CD45RO-negative cells yielded the naive CD8 cells, and terminally differentiated effector memory CD45RA+ cells were excluded. Sequencing was performed with immunoSEQ multiplex PCR; in TCRdb, only in-frame clones are kept and a portion is missing. The table shows around 1,900,000 clones, with 93% occurring only once. The source material was naive CD8+ T cells from PBMCs. All receptors come from a man younger than 35 in good health. Some clones in this sample may be carry-over from other donors' samples.

The V and J genes are TRBV27 and TRBJ1-3; no clear D gene. The CDR3 spans 14 residues. The germline gives CDR1 MNHEY, CDR2 SMNVEV (reference sequence). Trimming shortened V by 3 bases and J by 0 bases, and 6 bases separated the two germline ends. The CDR3 nucleotides read TGTGCCAGCAGTTTGGGGTTCTCTGGAAACACCATATATTTT. This encodes CASSLGFSGNTIYF.

The chain joins TRBV29-1 to TRBJ2-3; a possible D gene is TRBD1 (5 bases). CDR1 is SQVTM, CDR2 ANQGSEA, per germline. This CDR3 region has 18 residues. Trimming shortened V by 3 bases and J by 2 bases, and 24 bases separated the two germline ends. The CDR3 DNA is TGCAGCGTTGAGGACCCCGGGCCGTGGGGCGTAAACACAGATACGCAGTATTTT. It is translated as CSVEDPGPWGVNTDTQYF.

The V gene is TRBV7-3, the J gene TRBJ2-1, with TRBD2 identical over 8 bases. Germline CDR1 SGHTA, CDR2 FQGTGA. Germline trimming cut 6 bases from V and 4 bases from J; bases unmatched to any gene: 5. CDR3 length equals 14 residues. The CDR3, as DNA: TGTGCCAGCAGTGCGGGAGGCCCTTACAATGAGCAGTTCTTC. It encodes CASSAGGPYNEQFF.

This chain uses TRBV7-2 with TRBJ2-1; D ambiguous. V was trimmed by 1 base and J by 4 bases, leaving 11 bases between them. The CDR3 loop spans 15 amino acids. Looked up from germline, CDR1 is SGHTA and CDR2 is FQGNSA. In DNA form, the CDR3 reads TGTGCCAGCAGCTTAGGCGTTCGCACTTACAATGAGCAGTTCTTC. Residues: CASSLGVRTYNEQFF.

The rearrangement uses TRBV27 and TRBJ1-2; maybe TRBD1 (6 bases). The CDR3 runs to 16 residues. Germline assignment: CDR1 MNHEY and CDR2 SMNVEV (reference sequence). V lost 0 bases, J lost 5 bases, and 16 bases lay in between. CDR3 in amino acids: CASSLSYQGLEYGYTF. CDR3 in DNA: TGTGCCAGCAGTTTATCGTATCAGGGGCTAGAGTATGGCTACACCTTC.

This clone was seen just once. This chain joins TRBV5-1 and TRBJ1-1, with a possible D match to TRBD1 (5 bases). Trimming took off 5 bases at V and 3 bases at J, with 14 bases between the two ends. Germline assignment: CDR1 SGHRS and CDR2 YFSETQ. The CDR3 totals 14 residues. CDR3 protein: CASRERGRDTEAFF. The CDR3 coding sequence is TGCGCCAGCAGGGAACGGGGCCGGGACACTGAAGCTTTCTTT.

This clone has just one count. The chain joins TRBV2 to TRBJ2-1, with 9 bases matching TRBD2. CDR3 length: 15 amino acids. With 4 bases clipped from V and 8 bases from J, the junction kept 9 bases outside the gene matches. Germline V lookup: CDR1 SNHLY, CDR2 FYNNEI. DNA of the CDR3: TGTGCCAGCAGTGTGTCAGGCGGGAGGGCGTATGAGCAGTTCTTC. It encodes CASSVSGGRAYEQFF.

The gene calls are TRBV11-2 and TRBJ1-1; the D is unclear. The CDR3 loop spans 16 amino acids. Trimming pared 7 bases from V and 5 bases from J, leaving 23 bases between. Per the germline V gene, CDR1 is SGHAT and CDR2 is FQNNGV. The CDR3 region is CASKSQWGRGGTEAFF. As DNA, the CDR3 is TGTGCCAGCAAATCTCAATGGGGTCGAGGAGGAACTGAAGCTTTCTTT.

The chain combines TRBV4-1 with TRBJ2-7; D is perhaps TRBD2 (5 bases). This CDR3 has 16 residues. The germline CDR1 and CDR2 sequences are MGHRA and YSYEKL. V gave up 0 bases and J gave up 5 bases, with 17 bases separating them. The CDR3, as DNA: TGCGCCAGCAGCCAAGACCCGACCCGGGGAATGCACGAGCAGTACTTC. This sequence encodes CASSQDPTRGMHEQYF.

The chain recombines TRBV6-1 with TRBJ2-3; D ambiguous. The germline CDR1 and CDR2 sequences are MNHNS and SASEGT. V was trimmed by 6 bases and J by 4 bases, leaving 14 bases between them. The CDR3 consists of 14 residues. The CDR3 bases are TGTGCCAGCAGGCCAGGTGGCCGACCAGATACGCAGTATTTT. It specifies CASRPGGRPDTQYF.

This sequence joins TRBV4-3 and TRBJ2-1; D may be TRBD1 or TRBD2 (5 bases each). The CDR3 contains 14 residues. Germline CDR1 is LGHNA and CDR2 is YSLEER. V gave up 4 bases and J gave up 6 bases, with 13 bases separating them. CDR3 in DNA: TGCGCCAGCAGCCGGGGGAGAGGTGTCAATGAGCAGTTCTTC. Its protein product is CASSRGRGVNEQFF.

The chain links TRBV10-1 to TRBJ2-2; D possibly corresponds to TRBD1 (6 bases). The CDR3 sequence is 13 residues long. V was clipped by 5 bases and J by 4 bases, with 8 bases between them. Germline V CDR1 and CDR2: WNHNN, SYGVQD (reference sequence). DNA for the CDR3: TGCGCCAGCAGTATAGGGGGCACCGGGGAGCTGTTTTTT. Translating gives CASSIGGTGELFF.

The DNA of the CDR3 is TGTGCCAGCAGCGTTATGAGGAGCACAGATACGCAGTATTTT. Its translation: CASSVMRSTDTQYF. This chain joins TRBV9 and TRBJ2-3; D gene ambiguous. The CDR3 length is 14 residues. V gave up 2 bases and J gave up 0 bases, with 7 bases separating them. Germline CDR1 SGDLS, CDR2 YYNGEE. The variable domain in full, with the rest retrieved from reference TRBV9 and TRBJ2-3, is DSGVTQTPKHLITATGQRVTLRCSPRSGDLSVYWYQQSLDQGLQFLIQYYNGEERAKGNILERFSAQQFPDLHSELNLSSLELGDSALYFCASSVMRSTDTQYFGPGTRLTVL.

The gene calls are TRBV19 and TRBJ1-4, with D tentatively TRBD1 (6 bases). Germline V gives CDR1 LNHDA, CDR2 SQIVND (reference sequence). The CDR3 runs to 14 residues. V was cut by 3 bases and J by 6 bases, with 11 bases left in between. The CDR3 here is CASSIRDNYEKLFF. In DNA, the CDR3 is TGTGCCAGTAGTATTCGGGACAATTATGAAAAACTGTTTTTT.

The CDR3 DNA follows: TGTGCCACCATAGGGACAGGGGCGACAGATACGCAGTATTTT. Its translation is CATIGTGATDTQYF. The genes are TRBV11-2 and TRBJ2-3, with 10 positions matching TRBD1. Germline assignment: CDR1 SGHAT and CDR2 FQNNGV. The CDR3 consists of 14 residues. V gave up 10 bases and J gave up 3 bases; unmatched junction bases: 7. The variable domain in full, completed from reference TRBV11-2 and TRBJ2-3, reads EAGVAQSPRYKIIEKRQSVAFWCNPISGHATLYWYQQILGQGPKLLIQFQNNGVVDDSQLPKDRFSAERLKGVDSTLKIQPAKLEDSAVYLCATIGTGATDTQYFGPGTRLTVL.

V usage is TRBV7-3 and J usage is TRBJ2-3; TRBD2 might be the D (6 bases). Per germline, CDR1 SGHTA and CDR2 FQGTGA. Deletions cut 5 bases from V and 5 bases from J, with 17 bases between. The CDR3 sequence is 15 residues long. The CDR3 loop reads CASSDHGGSGDTQYF. In DNA, the CDR3 is TGTGCCAGCAGCGATCACGGGGGTAGTGGAGATACGCAGTATTTT.

The rearrangement links TRBV7-2 to TRBJ2-1; D remains ambiguous. The CDR3 extends over 12 amino acids. CDR1 and CDR2 from the germline V gene are SGHTA and FQGNSA. V lost 4 bases, J lost 4 bases, and 5 bases lay in between. The CDR3, as DNA: TGTGCCAGCAGCTACTCATACAATGAGCAGTTCTTC. It codes for CASSYSYNEQFF.

This rearrangement joins TRBV9 to TRBJ2-7; D may be TRBD1 or TRBD2 (6 bases each). This CDR3 is built from 15 residues. V lost 2 bases to trimming and J lost 7 bases, with 19 bases between them. Looked up from germline, CDR1 is SGDLS and CDR2 is YYNGEE. The CDR3 reads CASSVEGGGTTEQYF. The CDR3 DNA reads as TGTGCCAGCAGCGTCGAAGGCGGAGGGACAACGGAGCAGTACTTC.

The chain has TRBV28 and TRBJ2-7; no reliable D call. The CDR3 loop spans 14 amino acids. V shed 6 bases and J shed 6 bases, with 18 bases lying between them. Germline CDR1 and CDR2: MDHEN and SYDVKM. In DNA, the CDR3 is TGTGCCAGCAGCCCCCCCTGGGCCAACGCCGAGCAGTACTTC. Amino acid sequence: CASSPPWANAEQYF.

The genes are TRBV7-8 and TRBJ2-7; D is possibly TRBD1 (6 bases). This CDR3 has 15 residues. Deletions cut 5 bases from V and 2 bases from J, with 16 bases between. Per the germline V gene, CDR1 is SGHVS and CDR2 is FQNEAQ. CDR3 amino acids: CASSDLTGRPYEQYF. The CDR3 DNA is TGTGCCAGCAGCGATCTGACAGGCCGCCCCTACGAGCAGTACTTC.

This chain connects TRBV4-1 to TRBJ1-3; D may be TRBD1 (5 bases). The CDR3 consists of 16 residues. The V end was cut by 1 base, the J end by 2 bases, with 12 bases between. Germline V CDR1 and CDR2: MGHRA, YSYEKL. The CDR3 DNA follows: TGCGCCAGCAGCCAAGTAGGTTTGACAGCTGGAAACACCATATATTTT. The encoded protein is CASSQVGLTAGNTIYF.

CDR3 sequence reads: CASSVGELAGAYEQYF. The CDR3 DNA reads as TGTGCCAGCAGCGTAGGGGAGCTAGCGGGAGCTTACGAGCAGTACTTC. V is TRBV9 and J is TRBJ2-7, with 10 bases identical to TRBD2. With 0 bases clipped from V and 4 bases from J, the junction kept 7 bases outside the gene matches. The CDR3 is 16 residues long. CDR1 SGDLS and CDR2 YYNGEE come from the germline V gene.

Concerning this clone: The sample contains more than one DNA sequence encoding this CDR3. The V gene is TRBV9, the J gene TRBJ2-7; a possible D gene is TRBD2 (6 bases). Germline CDR1 reads SGDLS; CDR2 reads YYNGEE. There are 14 residues in the CDR3. The V end was cut by 0 bases, the J end by 2 bases, with 9 bases between. CDR3 DNA sequence: TGTGCCAGCAGCGTAGGTCCGGGGGCCTACGAGCAGTACTTC. Translating it yields CASSVGPGAYEQYF.

The chain links TRBV25-1 to TRBJ2-7, with D unresolved. Trimming removed 5 bases at V and 4 bases at J, with 9 bases between. This CDR3 has 12 amino acids. Germline V CDR1 and CDR2: MGHDK, SYGVNS. As DNA, the CDR3 is TGTGCCAGCAGTCTGGGGTGGTACGAGCAGTACTTC. Its protein product is CASSLGWYEQYF.

This clone has only one observation. The genes are TRBV9 and TRBJ2-7, with TRBD1 as a possible D gene (5 bases). Trimming stripped 0 bases from V and 7 bases from J, with 17 bases between. Germline V gene lookup returns CDR1 SGDLS and CDR2 YYNGEE. CDR3 length equals 15 residues. CDR3 residues: CASSVGGSTTLEQYF. The DNA of the CDR3 is TGTGCCAGCAGCGTAGGGGGCTCTACGACTTTGGAGCAGTACTTC.

This chain connects TRBV6-6 to TRBJ2-7, with D possibly being TRBD2 (6 bases). The CDR3 spans 16 residues. The V gene lost 5 bases and the J gene lost 2 bases, with 19 bases spanning the gap. Per the germline V gene, CDR1 is MNHNY and CDR2 is SVGAGI (reference sequence). CDR3 residues: CASSPPGTWEAYEQYF. CDR3 DNA: TGTGCCAGCAGTCCACCGGGGACCTGGGAGGCCTACGAGCAGTACTTC.

This chain joins TRBV4-1 and TRBJ1-5; 10 bases fit TRBD1. Germline V CDR1 and CDR2: MGHRA, YSYEKL. The CDR3 length is 16 residues. J lost 6 bases, V lost 0 bases, and 5 bases had no gene match. The CDR3 spells CASSQDGGQGGQPQHF. For the CDR3, the DNA is TGCGCCAGCAGCCAAGATGGTGGACAGGGGGGTCAGCCCCAGCATTTT.